The rows below give T cell receptor beta chains drawn from one sample of a study of blood T cell repertoires in COVID-19. TCRdb's copy holds only in-frame clones and misses some; the assay was immunoSEQ multiplex PCR. The sample holds about 410,000 clones, over 75% seen once. The sample comprised peripheral blood. The receptor source for this set is a woman in her thirties or forties with COVID-19, enrolled during active disease. Each CDR3 is given with its conserved first and last residue. The order of the fields is V gene, clone size, CDR3 protein. Size tells how often a clone was seen (once, few, many) or the class of an expanded clone, and some rows leave it out.

TRBV6-5 . CASKNRSGEKLFF
TRBV9 . CASSARGQGKETQYF
TRBV20-1 . CSASPQPNYGYTF
TRBV7-9 . CASSLRTGNYNEQFF
TRBV27 . CASSLEGTNEKLFF
TRBV11-2 once CASSSVRGLKEQYF
TRBV5-1 . CASSLRAGQSSYEQYF
TRBV6-2/TRBV6-3 . CASSYSNGSPYGYTF
TRBV6-5 . CASSYGLAGGQETQYF
TRBV28 . CASSLPRGANYGYTF
TRBV27 few CASSFSSIGTAASSPLHF
TRBV7-9 . CASSSLSGGTGNTIYF
TRBV4-3 . CASSLGGSSLDTQYF
TRBV6-1 . CASSEENTDSNQPQHF
TRBV6-5 . CASKDTSNQPQHF
TRBV5-4 many CASSSRTSGGDEQYF
TRBV6-2/TRBV6-3 . CASSYSPSLFDSRNTGELFF
TRBV5-1 . CASSFLTGMETQYF
TRBV7-9 . CASSLPGRYEQYF
TRBV7-8 . CASSPDIPTYNEQFF
TRBV19 . CASRGLGNTEAFF
TRBV29-1 . CSVAEGGQLDGYTF
TRBV9 . CASSVRLQSGLFF
TRBV2 . CASSGLLAGGLGEQFF
TRBV30 . CAWSVQLETQYF
TRBV19 . CASSTQGSYGYTF
TRBV7-2 once CASSLTRFIGGYTF
TRBV7-2 . CASSLLTGSYNEQFF
TRBV11-2 . CASSLAQGTGELFF
TRBV7-7 . CASSLGTSGTYEQYF
TRBV6-5 . CASSYSDRVRGYEQYF
TRBV28 . CASSPPGLSSYEQYF
TRBV4-3 . CASSQDPGGTSRYGYTF
TRBV2 . CASSELRGGNQPQHF
TRBV5-5 . CASTPGIAGEADTQYF
TRBV7-2 . CASSLGAFGSSYNSPLHF
TRBV12-5 . CASGPPGGTEAFF
TRBV5-1 . CASSSRGTASDTQYF
TRBV18 . CASSPGGQGLNTEAFF
TRBV19 . CASSLSTGDPGEYF
TRBV12-5 . CASGLRQVNTEAFF